This TCR beta chain stems from a study of vaccination and CD4 T cells after COVID-19. Study overall: PCR on nasal swabs identified SARS-CoV-2 in convalescent patients, of whom several were mild and one severe.

TCRdb recomputed calls from the PCR reads with MiXCR, one row per CDR3 protein. This table holds approximately 21,000 distinct CDR3 sequences, under 75% found once. This clonotype has just one count. Its antigen is as yet unknown. Regarding the study as a whole: The median number of SARS-CoV-2-reactive clonotypes increased from roughly 21 to 40, a change that did not reach significance.

CDR3 length: 16 amino acids. Trimming cost V 2 bases and J 3 bases, with 17 bases left between them. The germline CDR1 and CDR2 sequences are KGHSH and LQKENI. This receptor was taken from a human donor who had recovered from COVID-19. The V and J genes are TRBV18 and TRBJ2-7, with D perhaps matching TRBD2 (6 bases). This specimen was CD4+ T cells from blood, taken before SARS-CoV-2 vaccination. The CDR3 nucleotides read TGTGCCAGCTCACCAAGTGGCCAGCGGGCCATCTACGAGCAGTACTTC. Protein product: CASSPSGQRAIYEQYF. Variable domain in full (rest from reference TRBV18 and TRBJ2-7): NAGVMQNPRHLVRRRGQEARLRCSPMKGHSHVYWYRQLPEEGLKFMVYLQKENIIDESGMPKERFSAEFPKEGPSILRIQQVVRGDSAAYFCASSPSGQRAIYEQYFGPGTRLTVT.